The entry below describes one T cell receptor (beta chain). Its cognate antigen is unknown. This CDR3 region has 14 residues. The germline CDR1 and CDR2 sequences are SGHAT and FQNNGV. V lost 3 bases to trimming and J lost 4 bases; unmatched junction nucleotides: 4. TCR beta rearrangements were amplified from peripheral blood genomic DNA. Multiplex touch-down PCR with TRB-A/B primers amplified rearranged V-D-J TRB sequences. MiXCR was run by TCRdb on the multiplex PCR reads, yielding one entry per CDR3 protein. The table lists about 11,000 distinct CDR3 sequences, less than 30% of them singletons. This record comes from a study of T cell repertoires in aging, cancer and after chemotherapy. Study findings and constraints: In healthy donors, age-related TCR diversity loss mainly reflected lost richness.

The genes are TRBV11-2 and TRBJ1-1; 8 bases fit TRBD1. The source material was blood. This TCR was sampled from a human donor in good health. CDR3: CASSLTTGGTEAFF. In DNA form, the CDR3 reads TGTGCCAGCAGCTTGACTACAGGGGGCACTGAAGCTTTCTTT.